Below, 24 T cell receptor beta chains from the same sample are listed, as sequenced in a study of T cells in Graves' hyperthyroidism and ophthalmopathy. Researchers took RNA transcripts and amplified the TCR beta CDR3 regions from them. Researchers ran a first-round RT-PCR on the TCR CDR3 using the HTBI primer set. MiXCR, run by TCRdb on the multiplex PCR reads, gives a single entry per CDR3 protein. The repertoire holds just over 550,000 distinct CDR3 sequences, with approximately 44% as singletons. The sample comprised peripheral blood or thyroid tissue (not recorded which). These receptors came from a woman aged 18-29 years with Graves' hyperthyroidism.

This clonotype is categorized as medium-sized. The chain is built from TRBV7-2 and TRBJ1-5; D remains ambiguous. V dropped 2 bases and J dropped 3 bases, with 5 bases sitting between them. This CDR3 region has 13 residues. Germline assignment: CDR1 SGHTA and CDR2 FQGNSA. This CDR3 reads CASSLNTNQPQHF. DNA of the CDR3: TGTGCCAGCAGCTTAAACACCAATCAGCCCCAGCATTTT.

The rearrangement joins TRBV12-3 or TRBV12-4 to TRBJ2-7, with a weak D call TRBD2 (5 bases). The V end was cut by 4 bases, the J end by 4 bases, with 17 bases between. The length of the CDR3 is 15 residues. The CDR3 DNA follows: TGTGCCAGCAGTTACTGGCGGGCGCAGACGTACGAGCAGTACTTC. Protein: CASSYWRAQTYEQYF.

V and J are TRBV19 and TRBJ2-5, with D perhaps TRBD1 (6 bases). The germline CDR1 and CDR2 sequences are LNHDA and SQIVND (reference sequence). Trimming took off 6 bases at V and 0 bases at J, with 11 bases between the two ends. The CDR3 is made up of 14 amino acids. CDR3 region: CASSWDTHQETQYF. The CDR3 DNA follows: TGTGCCAGTAGCTGGGACACCCACCAAGAGACCCAGTACTTC.

This rearrangement joins TRBV5-1 to TRBJ1-4, with D tentatively TRBD1 (5 bases). This CDR3 region has 16 residues. Germline assignment: CDR1 SGHRS and CDR2 YFSETQ. V was shortened by 0 bases and J by 6 bases, with 15 bases between the two germline ends. This chain's CDR3 is CASSLEAAWGDEKLFF. In DNA form, the CDR3 reads TGCGCCAGCAGCTTGGAGGCAGCATGGGGGGATGAAAAACTGTTTTTT.

This clonotype has only a few counts. V usage is TRBV24-1 and J usage is TRBJ2-2; D might be TRBD1 (6 bases). The CDR3 has 17 amino acids. The ends were cut back, 1 base at V and 4 bases at J, with 15 bases in the middle. Germline CDR1 reads KGHDR; CDR2 reads SFDVKD. The CDR3 reads CATSDFRDKLGTGELFF. The CDR3 DNA is TGTGCCACCAGTGATTTTCGGGACAAACTTGGCACCGGGGAGCTGTTTTTT.

The chain is built from TRBV6-1 and TRBJ1-5, with 7 bases matching TRBD1. This CDR3 comprises 15 residues. Losses at the gene ends were 9 bases for V and 0 bases for J; bases not matched to a gene: 8. Germline lookup yields CDR1 MNHNS and CDR2 SASEGT. This CDR3 reads CASNKGQYSNQPQHF. Here the CDR3 DNA reads TGTGCCAGTAACAAGGGACAGTATAGCAATCAGCCCCAGCATTTT.

This clonotype turned up a few times. The rearrangement links TRBV6-1 to TRBJ1-1, with 9 bases matching TRBD1. CDR3 length equals 14 residues. The junction had 8 bases not matched to a gene; V was cut back by 6 bases and J by 6 bases. In germline, CDR1 is MNHNS, CDR2 SASEGT. CDR3 protein: CASSTRQGGPEAFF. Here the CDR3 DNA reads TGTGCCAGCAGCACACGACAGGGGGGGCCTGAAGCTTTCTTT.

A word on this clonotype: A read error may be the cause here, since a much bigger clone is one base away. CDR3 amino acids: CASSSGTYAQETQYF. As DNA, the CDR3 is TGTGCCAGCAGCTCCGGGACTTACGCCCAAGAGACCCAGTACTTC. V is TRBV7-1 and J is TRBJ2-5; TRBD2 might be the D (6 bases). TRBV7-1 is an ORF; its function is uncertain. Trimming cost V 3 bases and J 1 base, with 12 bases left between them. This CDR3 region has 15 residues.

The table lists this clonotype with many counts. The V and J genes are TRBV20-1 and TRBJ1-2; no clear D. V dropped 5 bases and J dropped 4 bases, with 8 bases sitting between them. This CDR3 region has 11 residues. Per germline, CDR1 DFQATT and CDR2 SNEGSKA (reference sequence). The CDR3 sequence: CSAPVAYGYTF. CDR3 nucleotides: TGCAGTGCTCCCGTCGCCTATGGCTACACCTTC.

On this clonotype: Germline is not matched at one junction end, which may reflect a read error. V is TRBV7-9 and J is TRBJ1-3, with no clear D. Germline-derived CDR1 and CDR2 are SEHNR and FQNEAQ (reference sequence). CDR3 length: 16 amino acids. The CDR3 here is CASSQVRATSGNTIYF. CDR3 in DNA: TGCGCCAGCAGCCAAGTACGGGCTACCTCTGGAAACACCATATATTTT.

The gene calls are TRBV29-1 and TRBJ2-5; D not certain. V gave up 4 bases and J gave up 5 bases, with 17 bases separating them. Germline V CDR1 and CDR2: SQVTM, ANQGSEA. This CDR3 comprises 14 residues. DNA for the CDR3: TGCAGCGTTGTCCAGACGAGGTCCGGTGAGACCCAGTACTTC. It yields the protein CSVVQTRSGETQYF.

This clonotype has just one count. The chain uses TRBV25-1 and TRBJ2-3, with 11 bases that match TRBD1. The CDR3 contains 14 residues. Germline assignment: CDR1 MGHDK and CDR2 SYGVNS. V dropped 6 bases and J dropped 6; count of bases not matched to a gene: 5. CDR3 sequence reads: CASSARDRGDTQYF. The CDR3 DNA follows: TGTGCCAGCAGCGCACGGGACAGGGGGGATACGCAGTATTTT.

This rearrangement joins TRBV7-9 to TRBJ2-2; D might be TRBD1 or TRBD2, each matching 6 bases. CDR1 and CDR2 (germline): SEHNR, FQNEAQ (reference sequence). The ends were cut back, 6 bases at V and 6 bases at J, with 11 bases in the middle. The CDR3 has 13 residues. CDR3 coding DNA: TGTGCCAGCAGAGTTCGGGGGCCCGGGGAGCTGTTTTTT. Protein sequence: CASRVRGPGELFF.

This chain joins TRBV10-3 and TRBJ2-7; D may be TRBD1 (5 bases). The V and J ends lost 6 bases and 3 bases respectively, with 12 bases between them. The CDR3 covers 13 residues. The germline V gene encodes CDR1 ENHRY and CDR2 SYGVKD. CDR3 sequence reads: CAISLQDNYEQYF. As DNA, the CDR3 is TGTGCCATCAGCTTACAGGATAACTACGAGCAGTACTTC.

At least ten counts were recorded for this clonotype. The chain combines TRBV19 with TRBJ1-6; D not resolved. Germline V lookup: CDR1 LNHDA, CDR2 SQIVND (reference sequence). The length of the CDR3 is 15 residues. Trimming stripped 5 bases from V and 9 bases from J, with 17 bases between. The CDR3 DNA follows: TGTGCCAGTAGTGAGGGCGATTCTGCAGGTTCACCCCTCCACTTT. This translates into CASSEGDSAGSPLHF.

This clonotype came up many times. V is TRBV7-2 and J is TRBJ1-6, with D uncertain. Trimming stripped 1 base from V and 8 bases from J, with 3 bases between. The CDR3 runs to 12 residues. CDR1 SGHTA and CDR2 FQGNSA come from the germline V gene. CDR3 in DNA: TGTGCCAGCAGCTTAGGGGATTCACCCCTCCACTTT. It specifies CASSLGDSPLHF.

This clonotype was seen a handful of times. The rearrangement links TRBV5-1 to TRBJ2-7; the D is unclear. Germline V gives CDR1 SGHRS, CDR2 YFSETQ. The CDR3 runs to 15 residues. Trimming took off 6 bases at V and 5 bases at J, with 21 bases between the two ends. The DNA of the CDR3 is TGCGCCAGCAAGGACCGCTTTTTTAGTGGTGACGAGCAGTACTTC. It codes for CASKDRFFSGDEQYF.

This clonotype occurred a few times. V is TRBV20-1 and J is TRBJ2-7, with 7 positions matching TRBD1. CDR3 length: 13 residues. Trimming took 6 bases from V and 7 from J; bases not matched to a gene: 12. In germline, CDR1 is DFQATT, CDR2 SNEGSKA (reference sequence). The CDR3 DNA reads as TGCAGTGCCCGTGGACAGGTCCCGGGGGAGCAGTACTTC. Protein: CSARGQVPGEQYF.

V gene TRBV2 combines with J gene TRBJ1-2, with 8 bases lining up with TRBD1. V gave up 6 bases and J gave up 6 bases; unmatched junction bases: 3. This CDR3 has 12 amino acids. Germline lookup yields CDR1 SNHLY and CDR2 FYNNEI. Here the CDR3 reads CASRSTGDGYTF. CDR3 bases: TGTGCCAGCAGGTCGACAGGGGATGGCTACACCTTC.

The CDR3 DNA is TGTGCCAGCAGCCAAGAAGGAAAGGGGGAGCTGTTTTTT. It is translated as CASSQEGKGELFF. The chain recombines TRBV14 with TRBJ2-2; D unclear. The V and J ends lost 0 bases and 8 bases respectively, with 7 bases between them. CDR1 SGHDN and CDR2 FVKESK come from the germline V gene. The CDR3 contains 13 residues.

V usage is TRBV6-6 and J usage is TRBJ2-7, with D possibly being TRBD1 (5 bases). From germline, CDR1 is MNHNY and CDR2 SVGAGI (reference sequence). The length of the CDR3 is 15 residues. The V end was cut by 5 bases, the J end by 2 bases, with 16 bases between. The CDR3 loop reads CASSAHQGTTYEQYF. The CDR3 nucleotides are TGTGCCAGCAGTGCACACCAGGGCACTACCTACGAGCAGTACTTC.

This clonotype has a count of ten or more. The chain links TRBV15 to TRBJ1-6; a weak D match, TRBD1 (6 bases). Germline CDR1 and CDR2: LNHNV and YYDKDF (reference sequence). V was clipped by 2 bases and J by 3 bases, with 11 bases between them. This CDR3 comprises 16 residues. CDR3 amino acids: CATSRSGQLYNSPLHF. DNA of the CDR3: TGTGCCACCAGCAGATCCGGACAGCTCTATAATTCACCCCTCCACTTT. The complete variable domain, with remaining parts taken from reference TRBV15 and TRBJ1-6, reads DAMVIQNPRYQVTQFGKPVTLSCSQTLNHNVMYWYQQKSSQAPKLLFHYYDKDFNNEADTPDNFQSRRPNTSFCFLDIRSPGLGDTAMYLCATSRSGQLYNSPLHFGNGTRLTVT.

The chain links TRBV29-1 to TRBJ1-2; 9 bases are a match to TRBD1. V shed 7 bases and J 4 bases; nucleotides not matched to a gene: 7. The CDR3 has 13 amino acids. The V gene's germline CDR1 is SQVTM and CDR2 ANQGSEA. The CDR3 loop is CSATGTGTYGYTF. For the CDR3, the DNA is TGCAGCGCCACCGGGACAGGGACCTATGGCTACACCTTC.

This clonotype has a count of ten or more. This chain links TRBV2 with TRBJ1-5; D remains ambiguous. In germline, CDR1 is SNHLY, CDR2 FYNNEI. The CDR3 length is 12 residues. V was clipped by 6 bases and J by 7 bases, with 10 bases between them. The CDR3, as DNA: TGTGCCAGCAGGGGCCCTCCCCAGCCCCAGCATTTT. Its translation is CASRGPPQPQHF. Using reference TRBV2 and TRBJ1-5 for the parts outside the CDR3, the full variable domain is EPEVTQTPSHQVTQMGQEVILRCVPISNHLYFYWYRQILGQKVEFLVSFYNNEISEKSEIFDDQFSVERPDGSNFTLKIRSTKLEDSAMYFCASRGPPQPQHFGDGTRLSIL.